This T cell receptor beta chain was sequenced for a study of T cell responses to AZD1222 COVID-19 vaccine. Study-wide results and caveats: Clonal diversity may have been underestimated, and the donors were mostly white British, with more females than males. There were repertoire samples only from the period after the peak T cell response. Baseline testing showed seropositivity in only six or seven AZD1222 recipients.

Pooling covered second doses at about 4 or about 12 weeks. Clones were sequenced by immunoSEQ multiplex PCR, and TCRdb holds only the in-frame ones, with some missing. The table has around 180,000 clones, around 94% seen once. Points on this clone: The antigen remains unidentified.

The source of this sequence is an adult who received the AZD1222 COVID-19 vaccine. Sequencing was performed on peripheral blood, taken 28 days after the second AZD1222 dose.

CDR3 nucleotide sequence: TGTGCCTTCCATTTCGGCGGGAGGGCCGGGGACAATGAGCAGTTCTTC. Protein: CAFHFGGRAGDNEQFF. The chain links TRBV7-9 to TRBJ2-1; TRBD2 agrees at 9 bases. Per the germline V gene, CDR1 is SEHNR and CDR2 is FQNEAQ (reference sequence). CDR3 length: 16 amino acids. J lost 5 bases, V lost 11 bases, and 16 bases had no gene match.